Below, one T cell receptor beta chain is given with its context. This sample was included in a study of blood T cells in healthy people across ages. The CDR3 has 17 amino acids. Trimming cost V 5 bases and J 0 bases, with 14 bases left between them. A J-beta primer mix and a sample-barcoded 5' primer were used in a second PCR of roughly 7 to 12 cycles. TCRdb re-called the 5' RACE reads with MiXCR, one entry per CDR3 protein. This sample carries 600,000 or so distinct CDR3 sequences, 40% to 50% of them seen once, and the ten largest clones take around 23%. The chain couples TRBV12-3 or TRBV12-4 to TRBJ2-6; tentative D call: TRBD2 (5 bases). The clonotype originates from a man aged 80 or over in good health. Sequencing was carried out using blood. The CDR3 protein is CASSGRTGSSGANVLTF. The CDR3 DNA reads as TGTGCCAGCAGTGGCAGGACTGGGAGCTCTGGGGCCAACGTCCTGACTTTC.